These 27 T cell receptor beta chains came from one sample sequenced in a study of PD-1 blockade in classical Hodgkin lymphoma. The repertoire was sequenced with immunoSEQ multiplex PCR; TCRdb's copy has only in-frame clones and lacks some. The sample includes approximately 25,000 clones, around 80% of them seen just once. There was relapse after autologous stem cell transplantation in every patient, and there was variation in brentuximab vedotin exposure. The material was peripheral blood mononuclear cells (PBMCs), obtained before the second cycle of nivolumab. The receptors were sampled from a human donor with classical Hodgkin lymphoma.

V and J are TRBV6-6 and TRBJ2-4; a possible D gene is TRBD1 (7 bases). The germline V and J ends were trimmed by 2 bases and 4 bases, with 12 bases remaining between them. Germline V lookup: CDR1 MNHNY, CDR2 SVGAGI (reference sequence). The CDR3 has 15 amino acids. For the CDR3, the DNA is TGTGCCAGCAGTTACGGAGGGGGCGGGAAAAACATTCAGTACTTC. It is translated as CASSYGGGGKNIQYF.

This sequence joins TRBV25-1 and TRBJ2-5; tentative D call: TRBD1 (7 bases). The better agreement between TRBJ2-7 and the DNA end casts doubt on the J call. The CDR3 is 13 residues long. CDR1 MGHDK and CDR2 SYGVNS come from the germline V gene. The CDR3, as DNA: TGTGCCAGCAGAGGACAGGAGGGACACGAGCAGTACTTC. Translating it yields CASRGQEGHEQYF.

The CDR3 protein is CASRLAGGRETQYF. In nucleotides, the CDR3 is TGTGCCAGCAGACTAGCGGGAGGTCGGGAGACCCAGTACTTC. This chain uses TRBV28 with TRBJ2-5; 12 bases match TRBD2. This CDR3 has 14 residues. Germline trimming cut 6 bases from V and 5 bases from J; bases unmatched to any gene: 4. The germline gives CDR1 MDHEN, CDR2 SYDVKM.

This clone showed up just once. The chain has TRBV5-6 and TRBJ1-2, with TRBD1 as a possible D gene (5 bases). In germline, CDR1 is SGHDT, CDR2 YYEEEE. Deletions cut 1 base from V and 6 bases from J, with 10 bases between. The CDR3 sequence is 13 residues long. The CDR3 coding sequence is TGTGCCAGCAGCTTGCTATGGGGCCATGGCTACACCTTC. Translating gives CASSLLWGHGYTF. The complete variable domain, with remaining parts taken from reference TRBV5-6 and TRBJ1-2, reads DAGVTQSPTHLIKTRGQQVTLRCSPKSGHDTVSWYQQALGQGPQFIFQYYEEEERQRGNFPDRFSGHQFPNYSSELNVNALLLGDSALYLCASSLLWGHGYTFGSGTRLTVV.

The CDR3 sequence: CAISELAGGPFYNEQFF. DNA of the CDR3: TGTGCCATCAGTGAACTAGCGGGAGGGCCTTTCTACAATGAGCAGTTCTTC. The V and J genes are TRBV10-3 and TRBJ2-1, with 13 bases matching TRBD2. The germline gives CDR1 ENHRY, CDR2 SYGVKD. V lost 3 bases and J lost 3; bases outside the gene matches: 5. There are 17 residues in the CDR3.

This clone has more than one count but fewer than ten. This sequence joins TRBV2 and TRBJ1-2, with a weak D call TRBD1 (5 bases). V lost 0 bases and J lost 8, with 10 bases in between. Germline loops: CDR1 SNHLY, CDR2 FYNNEI. This CDR3 is built from 13 residues. CDR3 residues: CASSEALGGGYTF. The CDR3, as DNA: TGTGCCAGCAGTGAAGCGCTTGGGGGAGGCTACACCTTC.

The chain joins TRBV5-4 to TRBJ1-6; D not certain. The length of the CDR3 is 14 residues. Germline loops: CDR1 SGHNT, CDR2 YYREEE (reference sequence). The V end lost 7 bases, the J end lost 10 bases, and 18 bases lay between the germline ends. CDR3 in amino acids: CASSRAGVRSPLHF. The CDR3 DNA is TGTGCCAGCTCCCGAGCCGGGGTGAGGTCACCCCTCCACTTT.

This clone was counted a few times. The gene calls are TRBV27 and TRBJ2-7; D gene unclear. Between the trimmed V and J ends, which lost 8 bases and 0 bases, there was a span of 8 bases. The CDR3 extends over 12 amino acids. Germline V gene sequence: CDR1 MNHEY, CDR2 SMNVEV (reference sequence). CDR3 DNA: TGTGCCAGCTTTGCCAGCTCCTACGAGCAGTACTTC. Its protein product is CASFASSYEQYF.

As for this clone: The junction departs from the called germline gene at one end, perhaps through a read error. The chain couples TRBV4-3 to TRBJ1-3, with D uncertain. The CDR3 has 14 residues. Germline V lookup: CDR1 LGHNA, CDR2 YSLEER. The CDR3 bases are TGCGCCAGCAGCCAACGGCTCTCTGGAAGCACCATATATTTT. Encoded protein: CASSQRLSGSTIYF.

This chain uses TRBV29-1 with TRBJ1-1, with 8 bases that match TRBD1. Germline V CDR1 and CDR2: SQVTM, ANQGSEA. V dropped 7 bases and J dropped 4; count of bases not matched to a gene: 8. The CDR3 is 13 amino acids. In DNA, the CDR3 is TGCAGCGCCTCAGGGGGCATGGGCACTGAAGCTTTCTTT. Translated: CSASGGMGTEAFF.

The rearrangement uses TRBV5-6 and TRBJ2-5; TRBD1 is a possible D gene (5 bases). V was pared by 5 bases and J by 5 bases, with 16 bases between. Germline values: CDR1 SGHDT, CDR2 YYEEEE. The CDR3 has 14 residues. The CDR3 nucleotides are TGTGCCAGCAGTCGAGACAGAGGTGCGGAGACCCAGTACTTC. The encoded protein is CASSRDRGAETQYF.

This clone came up a few times. The chain carries TRBV13 and TRBJ2-2; the match to TRBD2 covers 12 bases. There are 19 residues in the CDR3. V shed 5 bases, J shed 4 bases, and the junction held 14 bases outside the gene matches. CDR1 PRHDT and CDR2 FYEKMQ come from the germline V gene (reference sequence). CDR3 protein: CASSPRLAGAGGSTGELFF. The CDR3 region has the DNA TGTGCCAGCAGCCCCCGACTAGCGGGAGCCGGGGGGTCCACCGGGGAGCTGTTTTTT.

The chain employs TRBV15 and TRBJ2-7; D is unresolved. The V end lost 0 bases, the J end lost 10 bases, and 16 bases lay between the germline ends. The germline gives CDR1 LNHNV, CDR2 YYDKDF (reference sequence). This CDR3 has 14 residues. The CDR3 DNA reads TGTGCCACCAGCAGAGAGGGTCCTCTAAGGAAACAGTACTTC. This translates into CATSREGPLRKQYF.

The chain combines TRBV28 with TRBJ1-5; D call uncertain. This CDR3 spans 15 amino acids. The germline V gene has CDR1 MDHEN and CDR2 SYDVKM. The ends were cut back, 5 bases at V and 3 bases at J, with 14 bases in the middle. The CDR3 loop reads CASSPVRGSNQPQHF. The CDR3 DNA is TGTGCCAGCAGTCCCGTTCGAGGGTCCAATCAGCCCCAGCATTTT.

In this sample, this clone turned up once. The CDR3 sequence: CASSSTGGDEKLFF. The CDR3 DNA reads as TGTGCCAGCAGTTCGACAGGGGGCGACGAAAAACTGTTTTTT. The chain uses TRBV25-1 and TRBJ1-4; 10 bases map to TRBD1. Germline V gene data show CDR1 as MGHDK and CDR2 as SYGVNS. Losses at the gene ends were 5 bases for V and 8 bases for J; bases not matched to a gene: 5. The CDR3 length is 14 residues.

The rearrangement uses TRBV5-1 and TRBJ1-1; TRBD1 agrees at 7 bases. The ends lost 0 bases at V and 1 base at J; junction bases unmatched: 21. CDR3 size: 21 residues. Germline V CDR1 and CDR2: SGHRS, YFSETQ. The CDR3, as DNA: TGCGCCAGCAGCTTGGCCCCCCTGGCCTGGACAGGAGCCCTTCAGAACACTGAAGCTTTCTTT. Its translation is CASSLAPLAWTGALQNTEAFF.

The sample holds a few counts of this clone. J is TRBJ1-1 and V is TRBV6-1; a weak D match, TRBD1 (6 bases). CDR1 is MNHNS and CDR2 is SASEGT in the germline V gene. The V end was cut by 4 bases, the J end by 4 bases, with 10 bases between. The CDR3 covers 13 residues. The CDR3 is CASSVEGGTEAFF. The CDR3 nucleotides read TGTGCCAGCAGTGTGGAGGGGGGCACTGAAGCTTTCTTT.

CDR3: CASSIAGTENTEAFF. In DNA form, the CDR3 reads TGTGCCAGTAGTATAGCGGGGACAGAGAACACTGAAGCTTTCTTT. The chain has TRBV19 and TRBJ1-1; 7 positions match TRBD1. J was trimmed by 1 base and V by 1 base; bases with no gene match: 3. CDR3 length: 15 residues. Germline-derived CDR1 and CDR2 are LNHDA and SQIVND (reference sequence).

This clone came up a few times. The same CDR3 is also encoded by other DNA sequences in this sample. V is TRBV9 and J is TRBJ2-5; 11 nucleotides agree with TRBD2. Germline V gene data show CDR1 as SGDLS and CDR2 as YYNGEE. The V gene end was trimmed by 0 bases and the J gene end by 5 bases; junction bases not matched to a gene: 3. The CDR3 is 15 amino acids. The CDR3 here is CASSVDSGRGETQYF. The CDR3, as DNA: TGTGCCAGCAGCGTAGATAGCGGGAGGGGGGAGACCCAGTACTTC. Full variable domain (rest looked up from reference TRBV9 and TRBJ2-5): DSGVTQTPKHLITATGQRVTLRCSPRSGDLSVYWYQQSLDQGLQFLIQYYNGEERAKGNILERFSAQQFPDLHSELNLSSLELGDSALYFCASSVDSGRGETQYFGPGTRLLVL.

V is TRBV14 and J is TRBJ2-5; the D gene is possibly TRBD2 (6 bases). The J call is doubtful: the DNA matches TRBJ2-7 better. This CDR3 is built from 16 residues. Germline V gives CDR1 SGHDN, CDR2 FVKESK. CDR3 bases: TGTGCCAGCAGCCACGCCGGGAGAGAGAACTCCTACGAGCAGTACTTC. This encodes CASSHAGRENSYEQYF.

The chain is built from TRBV5-1 and TRBJ2-2; 7 bases agree with TRBD2. The CDR3 consists of 16 residues. The germline CDR1 and CDR2 sequences are SGHRS and YFSETQ. V gave up 5 bases and J gave up 0 bases; unmatched junction bases: 7. The CDR3 loop is CASRGSGGANTGELFF. The CDR3, as DNA: TGCGCCAGCAGGGGATCGGGAGGCGCGAACACCGGGGAGCTGTTTTTT.

The chain joins TRBV5-1 to TRBJ2-5; D is undetermined. CDR3 length: 12 amino acids. Germline V CDR1 and CDR2: SGHRS, YFSETQ. Trimming removed 0 bases from V and 5 bases from J, with 5 bases in between. In DNA form, the CDR3 reads TGCGCCAGCAGCTTGGGGTGGGAGACCCAGTACTTC. Translating gives CASSLGWETQYF.

This chain uses TRBV5-8 with TRBJ2-7, with unresolved D. Germline V gene data show CDR1 as SGHTS and CDR2 as YDEGEE. Between the trimmed V and J ends, which lost 3 bases and 9 bases, there was a span of 16 bases. This CDR3 spans 13 amino acids. The CDR3 reads CASSSGPGVGQYF. The CDR3, as DNA: TGTGCCAGCAGCTCTGGACCCGGCGTGGGGCAGTACTTC.

The rearrangement joins TRBV27 to TRBJ1-5; possible D gene TRBD1, 5 bases. The V and J ends lost 8 bases and 7 bases respectively, with 12 bases between them. Germline values: CDR1 MNHEY, CDR2 SMNVEV (reference sequence). This CDR3 is built from 12 residues. CDR3 DNA sequence: TGTGCCAGCTCAGAAGGGGACCAGCCCCAGCATTTT. Protein: CASSEGDQPQHF.

The chain joins TRBV6-5 to TRBJ2-5; D gene uncertain. Germline V gene data show CDR1 as MNHEY and CDR2 as SVGAGI. This CDR3 has 13 amino acids. With 2 bases removed from V and 2 bases from J, the gap between germline ends came to 6 bases. CDR3 loop: CASSYMGQETQYF. For the CDR3, the DNA is TGTGCCAGCAGTTACATGGGGCAAGAGACCCAGTACTTC.

The chain combines TRBV7-2 with TRBJ1-5; D is undetermined. CDR1 is SGHTA and CDR2 is FQGNSA in the germline V gene. V was cut by 8 bases and J by 9 bases, with 17 bases left in between. The CDR3 is 13 amino acids. This CDR3 reads CASRPQEIGPQHF. The CDR3 nucleotides read TGTGCCAGCCGTCCGCAGGAGATAGGGCCCCAGCATTTT.

This clone was counted between two and nine times. V gene TRBV5-3 combines with J gene TRBJ1-1; D is ambiguous. TRBV5-3 falls under the ORF class, with uncertain function. V was cut by 8 bases and J by 2 bases, with 16 bases left in between. The CDR3 consists of 14 residues. The CDR3 nucleotides are TGTGCCAGCAGCCCTACGTGGGCAAACACTGAAGCTTTCTTT. This encodes CASSPTWANTEAFF.